The clone carrying this T cell receptor (beta chain) was detected a few times. No antigen is known for it. These data belong to a study of T-cell memory formation after mild COVID-19. Study-level findings and limits: CD4/CD8 balance held among clones contracting day 15 to 85, and later expanders leaned CD4+. The CD4+ clones that contracted clustered mainly within CM and EM, and the CD8+ clones concentrated in EMRA.

The CDR3 is made up of 13 amino acids. Trimming cost V 1 base and J 5 bases, with 8 bases left between them. From germline, CDR1 is SEHNR and CDR2 FQNEAQ (reference sequence). Using constant-segment primers, 5'RACE produced TCR alpha and TCR beta cDNA libraries carrying sample barcodes and UMIs. TCRdb processed the 5' RACE reads anew with MiXCR; each CDR3 protein has one entry. The repertoire includes about 350,000 distinct CDR3 sequences, around 20% of them detected once, and 20% to 25% sits in the top ten. The V gene is TRBV7-9, the J gene TRBJ2-5; D unresolved. The TCR was taken from a man aged 18 to 30 who had mild COVID-19 (a few samples of this study predate the infection). Cell type and time point are not known. Sequencing input: PBMCs or a T cell subset sorted from them (not recorded which). The CDR3 DNA sequence: TGTGCCAGCAGCTTAGGAATGTGGGAGACCCAGTACTTC. It is translated as CASSLGMWETQYF.